Below are 22 T cell receptor beta chains sequenced from a single sample in a study of T cells in Graves' hyperthyroidism and ophthalmopathy. The source material, RNA transcripts, was used to amplify TCR beta CDR3 regions. First-round RT-PCR with HTBI primers amplified the TCR CDR3 region. From the multiplex PCR reads, TCRdb called clonotypes with MiXCR, one entry per CDR3 protein. The data hold under 350,000 distinct CDR3 sequences, with 18% observed a single time. The sequenced material came from blood. These receptors all stem from a woman in her forties or fifties with Graves' hyperthyroidism.

This clonotype was detected a few times. The gene calls are TRBV3-1 and TRBJ1-2, with TRBD1 identical over 8 bases. The CDR3 extends over 15 amino acids. After removal of 5 bases from V and 6 bases from J, the junction contained 11 bases not matched to a gene. Germline V gene lookup returns CDR1 LGHDT and CDR2 YNNKEL (reference sequence). CDR3 sequence reads: CASSSRSGGADGYTF. CDR3 nucleotide sequence: TGTGCCAGCAGCTCTCGCTCAGGGGGCGCCGATGGCTACACCTTC.

This clonotype showed up many times. This CDR3 reads CASSARDRDNQPQHF. CDR3 sequence (DNA): TGTGCCAGCAGTGCCCGGGACAGGGACAATCAGCCCCAGCATTTT. The chain joins TRBV2 to TRBJ1-5; 9 bases match TRBD1. Germline CDR1 and CDR2: SNHLY and FYNNEI. V shed 4 bases and J 3 bases; nucleotides not matched to a gene: 4. This CDR3 is 15 amino acids long. Looking up the rest from reference TRBV2 and TRBJ1-5 gives the full variable domain: EPEVTQTPSHQVTQMGQEVILRCVPISNHLYFYWYRQILGQKVEFLVSFYNNEISEKSEIFDDQFSVERPDGSNFTLKIRSTKLEDSAMYFCASSARDRDNQPQHFGDGTRLSIL.

The chain links TRBV20-1 to TRBJ2-1; no reliable D call. Trimming removed 6 bases at V and 6 bases at J, with 15 bases between. The CDR3 totals 13 residues. Germline CDR1 is DFQATT and CDR2 is SNEGSKA (reference sequence). CDR3 bases: TGCAGTGCCCCACCCCCCGGAAGCAATGAGCAGTTCTTC. The encoded protein is CSAPPPGSNEQFF.

This clonotype was picked up a small number of times. The CDR3 region has the DNA TGTGCCAGCAGTTTGACACGACAGGGGCTTAACTATGGCTACACCTTC. Protein: CASSLTRQGLNYGYTF. The rearrangement joins TRBV6-2 or TRBV6-3 to TRBJ1-2; the match to TRBD1 covers 8 bases. The V segment lost 4 bases and the J segment 1 base; nucleotides outside the gene matches: 8. There are 16 residues in the CDR3. Germline V lookup: CDR1 MNHEY, CDR2 SVGEGT.

This chain joins TRBV20-1 and TRBJ1-2; maybe TRBD1 (5 bases). The germline gives CDR1 DFQATT, CDR2 SNEGSKA (reference sequence). CDR3 length: 12 amino acids. The germline V and J ends were trimmed by 3 bases and 3 bases, with 8 bases remaining between them. The CDR3 DNA is TGCAGTGCTAGTACAGGTGACTATGGCTACACCTTC. Translation gives CSASTGDYGYTF.

The chain recombines TRBV30 with TRBJ1-1; a weak D match, TRBD1 (6 bases). The ends were cut back, 3 bases at V and 5 bases at J, with 13 bases in the middle. The CDR3 runs to 13 residues. CDR1 is GTSNPN, CDR2 SVGIG, per germline (reference sequence). The CDR3 sequence: CAWSDYRDTEAFF. For the CDR3, the DNA is TGTGCCTGGAGCGACTACAGGGATACTGAAGCTTTCTTT.

This clonotype was seen just once. CDR3 nucleotide sequence: TGCAGTGCTAGAGATTGGCTAGCGGAATACAATGAGCAGTTCTTC. Protein: CSARDWLAEYNEQFF. The chain links TRBV20-1 to TRBJ2-1; TRBD2 matches 7 bases. The CDR3 is 15 amino acids. CDR1 is DFQATT and CDR2 is SNEGSKA in the germline V gene (reference sequence). Trimming at V came to 0 bases and at J to 4 bases, leaving 6 bases not matched to a gene.

V gene TRBV15 combines with J gene TRBJ2-3; D is unresolved. CDR3 length: 15 amino acids. Germline V gene sequence: CDR1 LNHNV, CDR2 YYDKDF (reference sequence). V dropped 1 base and J dropped 0 bases, with 8 bases sitting between them. For the CDR3, the DNA is TGTGCCACCAGCAGAGTAGTGGTTAGCACAGATACGCAGTATTTT. Amino acids: CATSRVVVSTDTQYF.

This clonotype appeared many times. V usage is TRBV12-3 or TRBV12-4 and J usage is TRBJ1-4; the D gene is possibly TRBD1 (6 bases). The CDR3 runs to 14 residues. V lost 5 bases to trimming and J lost 7 bases, with 14 bases between them. The CDR3: CASSPYRGTEKLFF. The CDR3 nucleotides are TGTGCCAGCAGTCCGTATAGGGGGACTGAAAAACTGTTTTTT.

This clonotype was counted ten times or more. The rearrangement uses TRBV28 and TRBJ2-7; possible D gene TRBD1, 6 bases. In germline, CDR1 is MDHEN, CDR2 SYDVKM. The CDR3 sequence is 15 residues long. The V end was cut by 6 bases, the J end by 1 base, with 16 bases between. The CDR3 reads CASSLTGHSSYEQYV. CDR3 bases: TGTGCCAGCAGCTTAACGGGACACAGTTCCTACGAGCAGTACGTC.

This clonotype was observed many times. The chain uses TRBV6-1 and TRBJ2-7; 7 nucleotides line up with TRBD1. This CDR3 has 12 amino acids. The germline gives CDR1 MNHNS, CDR2 SASEGT. After removal of 6 bases from V and 5 bases from J, the junction contained 4 bases not matched to a gene. The CDR3 spells CASRTGRNEQYF. The CDR3 DNA sequence: TGTGCCAGCAGGACAGGGAGAAACGAGCAGTACTTC.

The gene calls are TRBV27 and TRBJ1-2; perhaps TRBD1 as D (6 bases). The CDR3 is made up of 14 amino acids. CDR1 and CDR2 from the germline V gene are MNHEY and SMNVEV (reference sequence). V dropped 6 bases and J dropped 0 bases, with 11 bases sitting between them. The chain's CDR3 is CASRTDRANYGYTF. The CDR3 DNA reads TGTGCCAGCAGGACGGACAGAGCTAACTATGGCTACACCTTC.

This clonotype occurred many times. The V and J genes are TRBV3-1 and TRBJ2-5; 8 bases map to TRBD2. With 4 bases clipped from V and 2 bases from J, the junction kept 3 bases outside the gene matches. Germline V lookup: CDR1 LGHDT, CDR2 YNNKEL (reference sequence). This CDR3 is built from 14 residues. The CDR3 DNA reads as TGTGCCAGCAGCCGCCGGGGGGGGCAAGAGACCCAGTACTTC. This gives the protein CASSRRGGQETQYF.

There are many counts of this clonotype. CDR3 nucleotide sequence: TGTGCCAGCAGTTACGGGCCAAATGAGCAGTTCTTC. Protein: CASSYGPNEQFF. The gene calls are TRBV28 and TRBJ2-1; no clear D gene. Germline V gene sequence: CDR1 MDHEN, CDR2 SYDVKM. The CDR3 is 12 residues long. V gave up 4 bases and J gave up 7 bases, with 8 bases separating them.

This clonotype was detected only once. A much more abundant neighbour one base away suggests this may be a read error. CDR3 in amino acids: CASSGSGRDSEQYV. The DNA for the CDR3 is TGTGCCAGCAGTGGTAGCGGGAGAGACAGCGAGCAGTACGTC. The rearrangement joins TRBV2 to TRBJ2-7; TRBD2 matches 9 bases. V lost 4 bases and J lost 6; bases outside the gene matches: 7. Germline values: CDR1 SNHLY, CDR2 FYNNEI. The CDR3 consists of 14 residues.

In its sample, this clonotype was seen many times. V gene TRBV11-2 combines with J gene TRBJ2-5; D ambiguous. The CDR3 length is 14 residues. Trimming took off 5 bases at V and 5 bases at J, with 15 bases between the two ends. From germline, CDR1 is SGHAT and CDR2 FQNNGV. CDR3 sequence (DNA): TGTGCCAGCAGCCCAATGGGATTGGGGGAGACCCAGTACTTC. Translating gives CASSPMGLGETQYF.

This clonotype was detected only a few times. This sequence joins TRBV5-1 and TRBJ1-2, with D uncertain. The V end was cut by 4 bases, the J end by 4 bases, with 11 bases between. The CDR3 length is 13 residues. Germline V gives CDR1 SGHRS, CDR2 YFSETQ. CDR3 loop: CASSPTAFYGYTF. The CDR3 DNA reads as TGCGCCAGCAGCCCTACAGCCTTCTATGGCTACACCTTC.

This clonotype was seen a few times. A read error may account for a junction end that differs from germline. This sequence joins TRBV6-1 and TRBJ1-6; the D is unclear. The length of the CDR3 is 14 residues. Per the germline V gene, CDR1 is MNHNS and CDR2 is SASEGT. The CDR3 spells CASREGRDNSPLHF. DNA for the CDR3: TGTGCCAGCAGAGAAGGGCGGGATAATTCACCCCTCCACTTT.

The sample holds many counts of this clonotype. V gene TRBV12-3 or TRBV12-4 combines with J gene TRBJ2-2, with D perhaps assigned TRBD1 or TRBD2 (5 bases each). Trimming cost V 5 bases and J 5 bases, with 9 bases left between them. The CDR3 length is 13 residues. CDR3 loop: CASSRGVTGELFF. The CDR3 DNA reads TGTGCCAGCAGTCGAGGGGTTACCGGGGAGCTGTTTTTT.

This clonotype has ten or more counts. The chain carries TRBV11-2 and TRBJ1-6; tentative D call: TRBD1 (6 bases). CDR1 is SGHAT and CDR2 is FQNNGV in the germline V gene. The CDR3 consists of 15 residues. The germline V and J ends were trimmed by 6 bases and 6 bases, with 15 bases remaining between them. CDR3 nucleotides: TGTGCCAGCAGGATGACACAGGGCGGTAATTCACCCCTCCACTTT. This gives the protein CASRMTQGGNSPLHF.

The rearrangement uses TRBV20-1 and TRBJ2-5; no reliable D call. Trimming took 4 bases from V and 2 from J, leaving 14 bases between them. Germline V gene lookup returns CDR1 DFQATT and CDR2 SNEGSKA (reference sequence). This CDR3 contains 14 residues. The CDR3 loop is CSATRSVIQETQYF. The CDR3 bases are TGCAGTGCTACTAGGTCCGTTATACAAGAGACCCAGTACTTC.

The table lists this clonotype with a few counts. V and J are TRBV19 and TRBJ2-2; 10 bases align to TRBD2. Germline CDR1 and CDR2: LNHDA and SQIVND (reference sequence). Trimming removed 3 bases from V and 5 bases from J; junction bases left unmatched: 9. The CDR3 has 17 residues. The CDR3 loop reads CASSMRGLAGETGELFF. For the CDR3, the DNA is TGTGCCAGTAGTATGAGAGGGCTAGCGGGGGAGACCGGGGAGCTGTTTTTT. The full variable domain, its missing parts supplied by reference TRBV19 and TRBJ2-2, is DGGITQSPKYLFRKEGQNVTLSCEQNLNHDAMYWYRQDPGQGLRLIYYSQIVNDFQKGDIAEGYSVSREKKESFPLTVTSAQKNPTAFYLCASSMRGLAGETGELFFGEGSRLTVL.